Listed below are T cell receptor beta chains from one sample, sequenced in a study of shared clonotypes between healthy human individuals. Method: immunoSEQ multiplex PCR; TCRdb's copy keeps in-frame clones and lacks some. The table includes under 2.5 million clones, roughly 90% detected once. Sequences were obtained from naive CD4+ T cells from PBMCs. Receptor source: a man in his late teens or twenties in good health. Some clones in this sample may be carry-over from other donors' samples. The CDR3 runs from the conserved cysteine through the conserved F or W. D genes are given only for firm matches. Clone sizes are given selectively: once, few, many, or a class where the clone is expanded.

TRBD2	TRBV27	-	TRBJ2-7	TGTGCCAGCAGCTATCAGCTAGCGGGAGGCGAGCAGTACTTC	CASSYQLAGGEQYF
-	TRBV27	-	TRBJ2-2	TGTGCCAGCAGTTTATGGGGTAGCCTAGGAACCGGGGAGCTGTTTTTT	CASSLWGSLGTGELFF
-	TRBV7-2	-	TRBJ2-5	TGTGCCAGCAGCTCGAATCGCGTATTGGGGGAGACCCAGTACTTC	CASSSNRVLGETQYF
-	TRBV9	-	TRBJ2-6	TGTGCCAGCAGCCTTCACCTCTCTGGGGCCAACGTCCTGACTTTC	CASSLHLSGANVLTF
TRBD2	TRBV5-1	-	TRBJ2-3	TGCGCCAGCAGCCCGGGACTAGCGGGCGACACAGATACGCAGTATTTT	CASSPGLAGDTDTQYF
-	TRBV7-3	-	TRBJ2-1	TGTGCCAGCAGCTTGAACGGGATTTCCTACAATGAGCAGTTCTTC	CASSLNGISYNEQFF
-	TRBV5-6	-	TRBJ2-5	TGTGCCAGCAGCTTAGGACATGTGGAGACCCAGTACTTC	CASSLGHVETQYF
-	TRBV7-9	-	TRBJ1-4	TGTGCCAGCAGCTTGGGGGGCCAAAAACTGTTTTTT	CASSLGGQKLFF
-	TRBV28	-	TRBJ1-2	TGTGCCAGCACCCTCTCGGGCAGGGACTATGGCTACACCTTC	CASTLSGRDYGYTF
-	TRBV5-1	once	TRBJ1-5	TGCGCCAGCAGCTTTTTGGGGGGGGACCAGCCCCAGCATTTT	CASSFLGGDQPQHF
TRBD1	TRBV7-9	-	TRBJ2-1	TGTGCCAGCAGCTTGGGACAGGGGTTCGATGAGCAGTTCTTC	CASSLGQGFDEQFF
TRBD2	TRBV12-5	-	TRBJ2-3	TGTGCTAGTGGTTTGTTACTAGCGGGAGGGCCGTATGGGCGCACAGATACGCAGTATTTT	CASGLLLAGGPYGRTDTQYF
TRBD2	TRBV5-3	-	TRBJ2-1	TGTGCCAGAAGCTTCGAAATGACTAGCGGGGAGGGGAATGAGCAGTTCTTC	CARSFEMTSGEGNEQFF
-	TRBV6-1	-	TRBJ1-5	TGTGCCAGCAGTGGAAACGCTGGACAACCTCAGCCCCAGGCCCAGCATTTT	CASSGNAGQPQPQAQHF
-	TRBV18	once	TRBJ2-3	TGTGCCAGCTCCCCCCGTTACGGCAGAAGTTCCACAGATACGCAGTATTTT	CASSPRYGRSSTDTQYF
-	TRBV5-1	-	TRBJ2-7	TGCGCCAGCAGCCCTGGGGGTAGCGGAGCCGGTTACGAGCAGTACTTC	CASSPGGSGAGYEQYF
TRBD2	TRBV15	-	TRBJ2-1	TGTGCCACCAGCAGAGGGAGACTAGCGGGAGCCAATGAGCAGTTCTTC	CATSRGRLAGANEQFF
-	TRBV11-2	-	TRBJ1-3	TGTGCCAGCAGTGAGGCCGGGGGAAACACCATATATTTT	CASSEAGGNTIYF
-	TRBV27	-	TRBJ1-5	TGTGCCAGCAGTTTATACCGCGGGGGGCCCCAGCATTTT	CASSLYRGGPQHF
-	TRBV4-2	-	TRBJ1-2	TGTGCCAGCAGCCAAGAAGTGTCGCGGTGGGGCTACACCTTC	CASSQEVSRWGYTF
TRBD2	TRBV6-6	-	TRBJ2-1	TGTGCCAGCAGCGAACGACTAGCGGGGTACAATGAGCAGTTCTTC	CASSERLAGYNEQFF
-	TRBV7-8	once	TRBJ2-3	TGTGCCAGCAGCCTGGACCGCATCGGTTTTCGCACAGATACGCAGTATTTT	CASSLDRIGFRTDTQYF
-	TRBV10-3	-	TRBJ2-7	TGTGCCATACGTCGAGGCTACGAGCAGTACTTC	CAIRRGYEQYF
-	TRBV7-9	few	TRBJ1-2	TGTGCCAGCAGCTCCGGGATTTATGGCTACACCTTC	CASSSGIYGYTF
TRBD2	TRBV7-9	-	TRBJ2-7	TGTGCCAGCAGCCAAGATGCGGGAGGGATAGATTACGAGCAGTACTTC	CASSQDAGGIDYEQYF
-	TRBV5-1	-	TRBJ2-5	TGCGCCAGCACCCCTAGCCCTCCCCAAGAGACCCAGTACTTC	CASTPSPPQETQYF
TRBD1	TRBV28	-	TRBJ2-7	TGTGCCAGCAGTTTACGTCAGGGGGCCCCCTACGAGCAGTACTTC	CASSLRQGAPYEQYF
-	TRBV6-6	-	TRBJ2-3	TGTGCCAGCGTGGGGATGAGGGTAGGCACAGATACGCAGTATTTT	CASVGMRVGTDTQYF
TRBD2	TRBV30	-	TRBJ2-1	TGTGCCTGGAGCGGGAGGGCTAGCGGCTACAATGAGCAGTTCTTC	CAWSGRASGYNEQFF
TRBD1	TRBV19	-	TRBJ1-5	TGTGCCAGTAGTATCGACAACCTGTACAGGGGAAGAAGTCAGCCCCAGCATTTT	CASSIDNLYRGRSQPQHF
-	TRBV27	-	TRBJ2-5	TGTGCCAGCAGTCCGTGGGGGACCCAAGAGACCCAGTACTTC	CASSPWGTQETQYF
-	TRBV28	-	TRBJ2-4	TGTGCCAGCAGCCAGAACTGGGACGGGGTGGGCAAAAACATTCAGTACTTC	CASSQNWDGVGKNIQYF
-	TRBV7-2	-	TRBJ1-3	TGTGCCAGCAGCTTTGGTAATCGGGGTGGAAACACCATATATTTT	CASSFGNRGGNTIYF
-	TRBV5-8	once	TRBJ2-7	TGTGCCAGCAGCTTGGAGGCCAGGGCCTCCTACGAGCAGTACTTC	CASSLEARASYEQYF
-	TRBV29-1	-	TRBJ2-7	TGCAGCGTTCTCCTGGGACGGCATCCCTACGAGCAGTACTTC	CSVLLGRHPYEQYF
-	TRBV7-9	-	TRBJ1-5	TGTGCCAGCAGCTTAACCTCAGGAAATCAGCCCCAGCATTTT	CASSLTSGNQPQHF
-	TRBV6-5	-	TRBJ1-5	TGTGCCAGCAGTTACTCGGGGGTTGGGCAGCCCCAGCATTTT	CASSYSGVGQPQHF
-	TRBV29-1	-	TRBJ2-1	TGCAGCGTTGACGAAAGGGATACCATCCAGTTCTTC	CSVDERDTIQFF
-	TRBV28	-	TRBJ1-1	TGTGCCAGCACCCCCCCCGGTCTCCCTGAAGCTTTCTTT	CASTPPGLPEAFF
-	TRBV4-3	-	TRBJ2-1	TGCGCCAGCAGCCAAGATCTGGTGGGAGCCAGCTCCTACAATGAGCAGTTCTTC	CASSQDLVGASSYNEQFF
-	TRBV5-1	-	TRBJ1-3	TGCGCCAGCAGCTTGGGAGGGAATACTCAAAACACCATATATTTT	CASSLGGNTQNTIYF
-	TRBV6-6	-	TRBJ1-2	TGTGCCAGCACCCCGTTCGGTGTGTGGAACTATGGCTACACCTTC	CASTPFGVWNYGYTF